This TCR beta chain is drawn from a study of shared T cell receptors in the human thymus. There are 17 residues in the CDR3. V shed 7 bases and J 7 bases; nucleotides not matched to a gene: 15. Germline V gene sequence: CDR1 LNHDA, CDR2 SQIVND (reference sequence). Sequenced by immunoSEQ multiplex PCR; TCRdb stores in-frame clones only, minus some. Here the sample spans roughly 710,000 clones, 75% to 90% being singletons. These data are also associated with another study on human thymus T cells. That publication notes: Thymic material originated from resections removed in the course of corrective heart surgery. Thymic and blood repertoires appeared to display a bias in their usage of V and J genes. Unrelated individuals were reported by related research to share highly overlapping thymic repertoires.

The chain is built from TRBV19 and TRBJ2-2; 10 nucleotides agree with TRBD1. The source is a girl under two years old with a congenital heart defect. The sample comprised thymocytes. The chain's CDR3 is CASMGTGDPWEGGELFF. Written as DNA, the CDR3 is TGTGCCAGTATGGGGACAGGGGACCCCTGGGAAGGCGGGGAGCTGTTTTTT.